A selection of T cell receptor beta chains follows, all from one sample in a study of T cell therapy after organ transplantation. The assay was immunoSEQ multiplex PCR, and TCRdb's table has in-frame clones only and misses some. The data hold some 47,000 clones, with 94% observed a single time. No cognate antigen is known for these TCRs. This specimen consisted of CD8+ T cells from blood, obtained before autologous CMV-specific T cell therapy. The source is a human patient who had received a solid organ transplant and had CMV disease. The CDR3 runs from the conserved cysteine through the conserved F or W. The D gene is left open where the match is weak. Clone size is not always given. Where it is, it says once, few, many or a class for expanded clones.

>.|TRBV6-4|15|TRBJ2-1|.
TGTGCCAGCAGCCCCTTTGGGGGCCCCTACAATGAGCAGTTCTTC
CASSPFGGPYNEQFF
>.|TRBV27|16|TRBJ2-3|.
TGTGCCAGCAGTCCAAACCCTCAGCGGAGCACAGATACGCAGTATTTT
CASSPNPQRSTDTQYF
>.|TRBV5-1|13|TRBJ1-1|.
TGCGCCAGCAGCTTGGGGGGACGGAGAGAAGCTTTCTTT
CASSLGGRREAFF
>.|TRBV13|17|TRBJ1-1|.
TGTGCCAGCAGCTACACCGTACAGCCGTATATGAACACTGAAGCTTTCTTT
CASSYTVQPYMNTEAFF
>.|TRBV10-3|14|TRBJ2-7|.
TGTGCCATCAGCTCGTCGGAGGGCCCCTACGAGCAGTACTTC
CAISSSEGPYEQYF
>.|TRBV5-6|14|TRBJ1-2|TRBD1
TGTGCCAGCAGCTCGGACAGGGGGAACTATGGCTACACCTTC
CASSSDRGNYGYTF
>.|TRBV14|16|TRBJ2-1|TRBD2
TGTGCCAGCAGTGCTGATAGCGGGAGGGCCTACGATGAGCAGTTCTTC
CASSADSGRAYDEQFF
>.|TRBV5-5|13|TRBJ1-1|.
TGTGCCAGCAGCTTGGACGCGAACACTGAAGCTTTCTTT
CASSLDANTEAFF
>.|TRBV28|13|TRBJ1-1|.
TGTGCCAGCAGTTTTCCTGCCGGAGGTGGGGCTTTCTTT
CASSFPAGGGAFF
>.|TRBV2|15|TRBJ2-1|.
TGTGCCAGCAGCGGAGGGGGGGAAGGGTTTTATGAGCAGTTCTTC
CASSGGGEGFYEQFF
>few|TRBV6-5|14|TRBJ1-2|.
TGTGCCAGCAGCCGGACAGACCAAATCTATGGCTACACCTTC
CASSRTDQIYGYTF
>.|TRBV10-3|15|TRBJ2-1|.
TGTGCCATCAGTGAACCCCTGGTCGGGTGGAATGAGCAGTTCTTC
CAISEPLVGWNEQFF
>.|TRBV7-9|13|TRBJ2-5|.
TGTGCCAGCAGCTTCTCGCTAGAAGAGACCCAGTACTTC
CASSFSLEETQYF
>few|TRBV12-5|11|TRBJ1-5|.
TGTGCTAGTGGTTTGGGAGTGGCCCAGCATTTT
CASGLGVAQHF
>.|TRBV11-1|12|TRBJ2-7|.
TGTGCCAGCAGCTTAGACAGGGTGGAGCAGTACTTC
CASSLDRVEQYF
>.|TRBV6-5|14|TRBJ1-2|TRBD1
TGTGCCAGCAGGGGACAGAACACTAACTATGGCTACACCTTC
CASRGQNTNYGYTF
>.|TRBV14|11|TRBJ2-2|.
TGTGCCAGCAGCCAACCCGGGGAGCTGTTTTTT
CASSQPGELFF
>.|TRBV19|15|TRBJ2-1|TRBD2
TGTGCCAGTAGTATGGCTAGCGGTACCTACAATGAGCAGTTCTTC
CASSMASGTYNEQFF
>once|TRBV13|16|TRBJ1-1|TRBD1
TGTGCCAGCAGCCACGGACCGGGACAGGGAATAGCTGAAGCTTTCTTT
CASSHGPGQGIAEAFF
>.|TRBV10-3|12|TRBJ2-3|.
TGTGCCATCAGTCGAAATTCAGATACGCAGTATTTT
CAISRNSDTQYF
>.|TRBV6-5|14|TRBJ1-1|.
TGTGCCAGCACCGAAAGCCCCATGAACACTGAAGCTTTCTTT
CASTESPMNTEAFF
>.|TRBV19|12|TRBJ1-2|.
TGTGCCAGTAATGACAGTCCCTATGGCTACACCTTC
CASNDSPYGYTF
>.|TRBV9|15|TRBJ1-2|.
TGTGCCAGCAGCGTTGAGGGCAGCCTTAACTATGGCTACACCTTC
CASSVEGSLNYGYTF
>.|TRBV7-9|12|TRBJ2-1|.
TGTGCCAGCAGCTTAGGGTCCAATGAGCAGTTCTTC
CASSLGSNEQFF
>few|TRBV27|15|TRBJ2-2|TRBD1
TGTGCCAGCAGCCGGGGACAGGCCTTCGGGGGGGAGCTGTTTTTT
CASSRGQAFGGELFF
>once|TRBV5-8|18|TRBJ1-5|.
TGTGCCAGCAGCCCATTCCGTCCCACAGACTATAGCAATCAGCCCCAGCATTTT
CASSPFRPTDYSNQPQHF
>once|TRBV7-9|16|TRBJ2-3|TRBD2
TGTGCCAGCAGTGTTTCAGCGGGGGGAGACACAGATACGCAGTATTTT
CASSVSAGGDTDTQYF
>.|TRBV10-3|13|TRBJ1-3|.
TGTGCCACTTCTATGGGTAATGGAAACACCATATATTTT
CATSMGNGNTIYF
>.|TRBV20-1|11|TRBJ2-1|.
TGCAGTGCTAGAGTTCCCAATGAGCAGTTCTTC
CSARVPNEQFF
>.|TRBV4-1|15|TRBJ1-2|.
TGCGCCAGCAGCCAACTTCCAGGGACCAACTATGGCTACACCTTC
CASSQLPGTNYGYTF
>.|TRBV5-1|16|TRBJ2-3|TRBD2
TGCGCCAGCAGCTTAGGACTAGATCCTCGTACAGATACGCAGTATTTT
CASSLGLDPRTDTQYF
>.|TRBV18|19|TRBJ2-7|.
TGTGCCAGCTCACCTATTGGAGGGGATTACCAAAACGGAGTCTACGAGCAGTACTTC
CASSPIGGDYQNGVYEQYF
>.|TRBV4-2|16|TRBJ2-7|TRBD2
TGTGCCAGCAGCCAAGAAACGGCTAGCGGGACGGAGGAGCAGTACTTC
CASSQETASGTEEQYF
>.|TRBV6-5|14|TRBJ1-1|.
TGTGCCAGCAGTTACTCGGGGGGGACCTATGAAGCTTTCTTT
CASSYSGGTYEAFF
>.|TRBV4-3|17|TRBJ2-7|.
TGCGCCAGCAGCCAAGATTTTGCAGGGAGGAGCTCCTACGAGCAGTACTTC
CASSQDFAGRSSYEQYF
>.|TRBV5-1|12|TRBJ1-1|TRBD1
TGCGCCAGCAGCTGGACAGGGACTGAAGCTTTCTTT
CASSWTGTEAFF
>.|TRBV10-1|17|TRBJ2-2|TRBD2
TGCGCCAGCAGTGAGTCGAGAGCTAGCGGGGGCCCCAGGGAGCTGTTTTTT
CASSESRASGGPRELFF
>.|TRBV6-5|14|TRBJ1-2|TRBD1
TGTGCCAGCACCGGGCCAGGGGGCAAGTATGGCTACACCTTC
CASTGPGGKYGYTF